This T cell receptor beta chain was identified in a study of cytomegalovirus exposure and HLA in healthy donors. Whole-study findings and limits: Analysis was performed later, and it showed HLA-associated TCR beta chains to be more clonally expanded than equally common others.

The study ran its PCR with 60 Vbeta and 13 Jbeta primers. Data came from immunoSEQ multiplex PCR; TCRdb stores just in-frame clones and leaves some out. This table holds under 200,000 clones, 84% found once. A remark on this clone: Antigen specificity is unknown.

CDR3 length: 17 amino acids. Germline-derived CDR1 and CDR2 are SGHVS and FNYEAQ. The V gene end was trimmed by 2 bases and the J gene end by 4 bases; junction bases not matched to a gene: 11. What was sequenced was PBMCs. The TCR sequence derives from a man in his forties or fifties in good health and CMV-seropositive. This chain joins TRBV7-6 and TRBJ1-2, with 9 bases identical to TRBD1. Written as DNA, the CDR3 is TGTGCCAGCAGCTTATTGATAGGGGGGACAGGGATCTATGGCTACACCTTC. This encodes CASSLLIGGTGIYGYTF.